This is a list of T cell receptor beta chains from one sample in a study of OX40 agonist ivuxolimab in advanced cancers. The protocol was immunoSEQ multiplex PCR, while the TCRdb copy is restricted to in-frame clones and leaves out a portion. The table has tens of thousands of clones, around 85% seen once; the top ten hold about 4%. This specimen consisted of CD4+ or CD8+ T cells sorted from blood, obtained in a trial of the OX40 agonist ivuxolimab. The receptors originated from an adult with an advanced solid tumor such as melanoma, head and neck, liver or kidney cancer. CDR3s include the opening cysteine and the closing phenylalanine or tryptophan. Fields, in order: D gene, V gene, CDR3 length, CDR3 protein. The D gene is left open where the match is weak.

>TRBD2|TRBV27|15
CASSLTSGRWYEQFF
>.|TRBV5-1|15
CASSLAGTSNEKLFF
>TRBD2|TRBV4-3|18
CASSQDVDSGRSYNEQFF
>.|TRBV7-9|15
CASSLVSRRYNEQFF
>.|TRBV6-5|13
CASKGSYADTQYF
>TRBD1|TRBV2|15
CASSDPGTVSYGYTF
>.|TRBV18|15
CASSPAGVRHNEQFF
>.|TRBV4-1|15
CASSQDWSLGNEQFF
>.|TRBV28|13
CASARRTLHEQYF
>TRBD1|TRBV5-4|15
CASSLEGAAGNTIYF
>TRBD2|TRBV11-2|15
CASSLGGLGLNEQFF
>.|TRBV9|15
CASSPTQGWFYGYTF
>.|TRBV9|13
CASSVGMGNTIYF
>.|TRBV19|12
CASSTAYNEQFF
>.|TRBV7-2|15
CASSSIGPYQETQYF
>.|TRBV28|19
CASSLGGLGRASSYNEQFF
>.|TRBV6-4|13
CASSAAMNTEAFF
>.|TRBV5-6|16
CASSPLGGGLGRGYTF
>.|TRBV5-1|15
CASSLGVSSRDEAFF
>.|TRBV27|14
CASSLTQGNTEAFF
>.|TRBV5-1|14
CASSLDRFSYEQYF
>TRBD1|TRBV30|13
CAWSAYRGPVTFF
>.|TRBV28|12
CASRDQAQKLFF
>TRBD1|TRBV18|15
CASSPGTALNTEAFF
>.|TRBV7-3|16
CASSERLGESTDTQYF
>.|TRBV21-1|13
CASKGDRYNEQFF
>.|TRBV28|15
CASSLSGNPYNEQFF
>TRBD2|TRBV28|15
CASRVAGSGANVLTF
>.|TRBV28|14
CASNSPGSNQPQHF
>.|TRBV10-3|12
CAISESRDEQYF
>.|TRBV6-6|13
CASRLQDRYEQYF
>.|TRBV4-1|18
CASSQDLGRRGLNQPQHF